This T cell receptor beta chain was captured by sequencing in a study of OX40 agonist ivuxolimab in advanced cancers. On the study more broadly: Under the entry rules, prior anti-PD-1, anti-PD-L1 or anti-CTLA-4 therapy was allowed, and 35% to 40% had some.

Trimming took off 0 bases at V and 5 bases at J, with 16 bases between the two ends. The germline CDR1 and CDR2 sequences are MGHRA and YSYEKL. The CDR3 is 16 residues long. Notes on the study in general: At 0.1 to 3.0 mg/kg and by week 6, clonal expansion occurred in CD4+ and CD8+ blood T cells.

A remark on this clone: Its antigen is as yet unknown.

The protocol was immunoSEQ multiplex PCR, while the TCRdb copy is restricted to in-frame clones and leaves out a portion. The sample yields roughly 60,000 clones, over 80% seen once. This chain links TRBV4-1 with TRBJ2-5; either TRBD1 or TRBD2 may supply D (6 bases each). The sequence derives from an adult with an advanced solid tumor such as melanoma, head and neck, liver or kidney cancer. This specimen consisted of CD4+ or CD8+ T cells sorted from blood, obtained in a trial of the OX40 agonist ivuxolimab. The CDR3 sequence: CASSQDMGAGMETQYF. Here the CDR3 DNA reads TGCGCCAGCAGCCAAGATATGGGGGCGGGAATGGAGACCCAGTACTTC.